This TCR beta chain was observed in a study of tumor-infiltrating lymphocytes in primary liver carcinoma. Study overall: Per sample, productive TCRbeta reads numbered roughly 3.65 to 7.13 million, similar across tissue types. Overall study results and limits: About 7-25% of top clones, no more, were shared by all five regions. Tumor region pairs overlapped more than did tumor-adjacent and tumor-blood pairs.

The germline V gene has CDR1 MNHNY and CDR2 SVGAGI (reference sequence). This CDR3 is built from 15 residues. Each 20-30 mg portion of unsorted bulk tissue served as the source for co-extraction of RNA and DNA. Starting from 400 to 500 ng of total RNA, TCR beta cDNA was produced with a primer in the constant region. Slightly modified ARM-PCR, run as three nested multiplex PCR rounds, produced the TCR beta libraries. Running approximately 10 cycles apiece, the first two PCR rounds relied on TRBV1-TRBV30 forward primers together with a C-beta reverse primer. TCRdb analysed the multiplex PCR reads with MiXCR anew, one entry per CDR3 protein. The sample has about 110,000 distinct CDR3 sequences, 82% seen once. As regards this clonotype: What it binds is unknown. Germline and junction disagree at one end, which may indicate a read error.

This TCR was sampled from a man between 40 and 49 years old with primary liver carcinoma and hepatitis B virus infection. The sequencing sample was made of liver tumor tissue from sampling region 3. Subset denoted: tumor region T3, left-lateral pole. This chain uses TRBV6-6 with TRBJ2-7; the match to TRBD1 covers 7 bases. CDR3 in amino acids: CASSPRQGPFYDQYF. In DNA, the CDR3 is TGTGCCAGCAGTCCGCGACAGGGACCGTTCTACGACCAGTATTTC.